The T cell receptor beta chain under discussion was sequenced for a study of long-term antiretroviral therapy in people with HIV. Overall study findings and caveats: Clonal expansions arising prior to ART prevailed in the repertoire at every time point. Compared with controls, HIV repertoires showed narrower CDR3 length ranges. Increased diversity was seen after ART, yet it remained lower than in transplant donor controls.

Sequencing used immunoSEQ v3.0 at survey level. Profiling relied on immunoSEQ multiplex PCR, and the TCRdb table lists in-frame clones only, not all of them. The sample includes 20,000 to 25,000 clones, roughly 80% of them seen just once. Per the germline V gene, CDR1 is SGHVS and CDR2 is FNYEAQ. The CDR3 consists of 13 residues. Trimming stripped 5 bases from V and 5 bases from J, with 10 bases between. Each contributor possessed a minimum of one pre-ART and a minimum of two post-ART PBMC samples. With respect to this clone: The antigen is not known.

The TCR originated in a man in his forties with HIV. Sequenced here: unsorted PBMCs, sampled 0.5 years before starting antiretroviral therapy. The V gene is TRBV7-6, the J gene TRBJ1-5, with D unclear. CDR3 in DNA: TGTGCCAGCAGCCTAAACCTGGATCAGCCCCAGCATTTT. This translates into CASSLNLDQPQHF.